The 3 T cell receptor beta chains below come from one sample, sequenced in a study of T cell responses to AZD1222 COVID-19 vaccine. Here immunoSEQ multiplex PCR was the method, and the copy in TCRdb shows in-frame clones only, minus some. The repertoire consists of about 170,000 clones, with roughly 90% occurring once and the leading ten covering 1.6%. This specimen was peripheral blood, taken on day 0 of AZD1222 vaccination. All receptors come from an adult in good health.

This CDR3 is CASSLSKGDPGNGYTF. CDR3 DNA: TGCGCCAGCAGCTTGTCTAAGGGGGACCCAGGGAATGGCTACACCTTC. The chain recombines TRBV5-1 with TRBJ1-2; the D gene is possibly TRBD1 (6 bases). Germline V lookup: CDR1 SGHRS, CDR2 YFSETQ. The CDR3 totals 16 residues. Trimming cost V 1 base and J 6 bases, with 19 bases left between them.

The chain has TRBV7-2 and TRBJ1-2; D gene uncertain. Per the germline V gene, CDR1 is SGHTA and CDR2 is FQGNSA. The CDR3 is made up of 14 amino acids. With 4 bases removed from V and 2 bases from J, the gap between germline ends came to 11 bases. CDR3 protein: CASSWTRYNYGYTF. CDR3 nucleotide sequence: TGTGCCAGCAGCTGGACCCGGTACAACTATGGCTACACCTTC.

In this sample, this clone turned up once. V usage is TRBV5-8 and J usage is TRBJ1-1, with unresolved D. The germline gives CDR1 SGHTS, CDR2 YDEGEE. Trimming cost V 4 bases and J 1 base, with 14 bases left between them. The CDR3 contains 15 residues. The CDR3 DNA reads TGTGCCAGCAGCGCTGGAAAACGGGGGAACACTGAAGCTTTCTTT. It translates to CASSAGKRGNTEAFF.